Listed below are T cell receptor beta chains from one sample, sequenced in a study of metastatic and nonmetastatic thyroid tumors. TCRdb re-called the PCR reads with MiXCR. The data show around 9,000 clones, about 30% seen once. Specimen: adjacent normal tissue. All receptors come from a female donor with papillary thyroid cancer or a benign thyroid nodule (not recorded which). Some clones in this sample may be carry-over from other donors' samples. CDR3s include the opening cysteine and the closing phenylalanine or tryptophan. A D gene is named only where the DNA matches it firmly. Clone size appears in some rows only: once, few, many, or a class for an expanded clone.

v_call	d_call	clone_size	j_call	cdr3_nt	cdr3_aa
TRBV5-1	NA	medium-sized	TRBJ1-2	TGCGCCAGCAGCTTGCCGGGGGGCTATGGCTACACCTTC	CASSLPGGYGYTF
TRBV20-1	NA	NA	TRBJ1-2	TGCAGTGCTAGAGATCCGGGGCCCTATGGCTACACCTTC	CSARDPGPYGYTF
TRBV11-2	NA	NA	TRBJ1-1	TGTGCCAGCAGCTTTCAGGTGAACACTGAAGCTTTCTTT	CASSFQVNTEAFF
TRBV27	NA	NA	TRBJ2-3	TGTGCCAGCGGTTGGGACGAGCAGTATTTT	CASGWDEQYF
TRBV9	NA	many	TRBJ2-2	TGTGCCAGCATGCCGGAGAGAACCGGGGAGCTGTTTTTT	CASMPERTGELFF
TRBV2	NA	few	TRBJ2-7	TGTGTCAGCAGTGATTCCAGGCTAACCTACGAGCAGTACTTC	CVSSDSRLTYEQYF
TRBV27	NA	many	TRBJ1-6	TGTGCCAGCAGTCCCTACGGCGTAGGGTTGGATTCACCCCTCCACTTT	CASSPYGVGLDSPLHF
TRBV6-1	NA	few	TRBJ1-2	TGTGCCAGCAGTATCCAGCAGGATACTGGCTACACCTTC	CASSIQQDTGYTF
TRBV20-1	NA	NA	TRBJ2-5	TGCAGTGCTAGAGTATTGGGACTCGGGTCACGGGAGACCCAGTACTTC	CSARVLGLGSRETQYF
TRBV19	TRBD2	large	TRBJ2-1	TGTGCCAGTCGCGGGGGGTCCGACAATGAGCAGTTCTTC	CASRGGSDNEQFF
TRBV11-2	NA	medium-sized	TRBJ1-5	TGTGCCAGCAGCTTGTCGGCGGAACAGCCCCAGCATTTT	CASSLSAEQPQHF
TRBV28	TRBD2	few	TRBJ2-1	TGTGCCAGCAGTTTATTTGGGACTAGCGAAAGCTCCTACAATGAGCAGTTCTTC	CASSLFGTSESSYNEQFF
TRBV20-1	NA	NA	TRBJ2-1	TGCAGTGCTAGTGATCAAGTACAGGTGGGATACAATGAGCAGTTCTTC	CSASDQVQVGYNEQFF
TRBV6-1	TRBD1	medium-sized	TRBJ2-7	TGTGCCAGCAGTGTTGGACAGGCCCACGAGCAGTACTTC	CASSVGQAHEQYF
TRBV12-3/TRBV12-4	TRBD2	NA	TRBJ2-2	TGTGCCAGCAGTTTAGTTTTCGGTAGCGGGAGGGCGGAGGAGCTGTTTTTT	CASSLVFGSGRAEELFF
TRBV3-1	NA	NA	TRBJ1-1	TGTGCCAGCAGCCAAGACAGGGCGTGGACTGAAGCTCTCTTT	CASSQDRAWTEALF
TRBV6-1	NA	few	TRBJ1-5	TGTGCCAGCAGTGTTTCGGGGATGAGCAATCAGCCCCAGCATTTT	CASSVSGMSNQPQHF
TRBV11-3	NA	medium-sized	TRBJ1-1	TGTGCCAGCAGCTCTCTGGGATATCGCACTGAAGCTTTCTTT	CASSSLGYRTEAFF
TRBV11-3	TRBD1	medium-sized	TRBJ2-2	TGTGCCAGCAGCCGACAGGGGGTAATCACCGGGGAGCTGTTTTTT	CASSRQGVITGELFF
TRBV5-6	TRBD2	NA	TRBJ2-7	TGTGCCAGCAGCTGGGGGGGAGCGGTGAGCTCCTACGAGCAGTACTTC	CASSWGGAVSSYEQYF
TRBV19	NA	NA	TRBJ2-1	TGTGCCAGTAGTATCGGGGGGCCCCATGAGCAGTTCTTC	CASSIGGPHEQFF
TRBV9	NA	NA	TRBJ2-3	TGTGCCAGCAGCGCCCAGGGGGGGGTGGCAGATACGCAGTATTTT	CASSAQGGVADTQYF
TRBV19	NA	few	TRBJ1-2	TGTGCCAGTAGTCTTATTCCCACTGGCCGTGGGGGCTACACCTTC	CASSLIPTGRGGYTF
TRBV10-2	TRBD1	medium-sized	TRBJ1-6	TGCGCCAGCAAGGACAGGGAAGGGTCACCCCTCCACTTT	CASKDREGSPLHF
TRBV20-1	NA	medium-sized	TRBJ1-1	TGCAGTGCTAGAGATGGTCGGGGGGCGAGGTTTGACACTGAAGCTTTCTTT	CSARDGRGARFDTEAFF
TRBV7-8	NA	once	TRBJ2-7	TGTGCCAGCAGCTTAGCGGCGGGCTCTTACTACGAGCAGTACTTC	CASSLAAGSYYEQYF
TRBV19	NA	few	TRBJ2-1	TGTGCCAGTAGCATGATAAGTAATGTTGAGCAGTTCTTC	CASSMISNVEQFF
TRBV4-1	TRBD1	many	TRBJ1-6	TGCGCCAGCAGCCAACTCACAGGGGTCCGCTCACCCCTCCACTTT	CASSQLTGVRSPLHF
TRBV6-4	NA	medium-sized	TRBJ2-2	TGTGCCAGCAGTGACTCGGGACACACCGGGGAGCTGTTTTTT	CASSDSGHTGELFF
TRBV4-2	NA	many	TRBJ1-1	TGTGCCAGCAGCCTAGGAGAGGGCACTGAAGCTTTCTTT	CASSLGEGTEAFF
TRBV6-2/TRBV6-3	TRBD1	NA	TRBJ1-1	TGTGCCAGCAGTTGCTCGACGGACCAGGGGGGGGACACTGAAGCTTTCTTT	CASSCSTDQGGDTEAFF
TRBV11-3	NA	NA	TRBJ2-2	TGTGCCAGCAGCCCGGTGGTATCGAACACCGGGGAGCTGTTTTTT	CASSPVVSNTGELFF
TRBV6-5	NA	few	TRBJ1-2	TGTGCCAGCAGTCTCTACGAGTGGCAAGAGGGCTACACCTTC	CASSLYEWQEGYTF
TRBV24-1	NA	NA	TRBJ1-4	TGTGCCACCAGTGATAGCCGACGAGAAAATGAGAAACTGTTCTTT	CATSDSRRENEKLFF
TRBV12-3/TRBV12-4	NA	few	TRBJ2-2	TGTGCCAGCAGTTTAACAGGCAGCAGCACCTGGGAGCTGTTTTTT	CASSLTGSSTWELFF
TRBV9	TRBD1	NA	TRBJ1-2	TGTGCCAGCAGCCAGATCAGGGACAGGCGAGACTATGGCTACACCTTC	CASSQIRDRRDYGYTF
TRBV20-1	TRBD2	once	TRBJ2-1	TGCAGTTCTAGATCGGGACTAGCGGGAGCGCCTCGGCAGTTCTTC	CSSRSGLAGAPRQFF
TRBV19	TRBD2	NA	TRBJ2-7	TGTGCCAGTAGTTCGGGGACTAGTTTCAGCGAGCAGTACTTC	CASSSGTSFSEQYF
TRBV6-1	NA	many	TRBJ1-2	TGTGCCAGCGTAGGGGTCGACAAGTATGGCTACACCTTC	CASVGVDKYGYTF
TRBV9	NA	NA	TRBJ1-2	TGTGCCAGCAGCGTAGAGGGAAAGTCATATGGCTACACCTTC	CASSVEGKSYGYTF
TRBV6-1	NA	medium-sized	TRBJ2-7	TGTGCCAGCAGCATCCCAGGGATCTACGAGCAGTACTTC	CASSIPGIYEQYF
TRBV9	TRBD2	medium-sized	TRBJ2-3	TGTGCCAGCAGCATCGGACTAGCGGGTTTAATGGGAGCGGATACGCAGTATTTT	CASSIGLAGLMGADTQYF
TRBV20-1	TRBD1	NA	TRBJ2-7	TGCAGTGCTACAAGCGACAGGGGGCTATACGAGCAGTACTTC	CSATSDRGLYEQYF
TRBV28	TRBD2	NA	TRBJ2-7	TGTGCCAGCAGTTCCTCCCCGGGGACTATACTCGACGAGCAGTACTTC	CASSSSPGTILDEQYF
TRBV9	TRBD2	NA	TRBJ2-1	TGTGCCAGCAGCGTAGTGGGGCTAGCGGGGGGCAATGAGCAGTTCTTC	CASSVVGLAGGNEQFF
TRBV4-1	NA	medium-sized	TRBJ1-4	TGCGCCAGCAGCCAGCAGGGCCATGGGGAAAAACTGTTTTTT	CASSQQGHGEKLFF
TRBV7-9	NA	NA	TRBJ2-5	TGCGCCAGCAGCTTGGGTAGGGGGACTCGGGAGACCCAGTACTTC	CASSLGRGTRETQYF